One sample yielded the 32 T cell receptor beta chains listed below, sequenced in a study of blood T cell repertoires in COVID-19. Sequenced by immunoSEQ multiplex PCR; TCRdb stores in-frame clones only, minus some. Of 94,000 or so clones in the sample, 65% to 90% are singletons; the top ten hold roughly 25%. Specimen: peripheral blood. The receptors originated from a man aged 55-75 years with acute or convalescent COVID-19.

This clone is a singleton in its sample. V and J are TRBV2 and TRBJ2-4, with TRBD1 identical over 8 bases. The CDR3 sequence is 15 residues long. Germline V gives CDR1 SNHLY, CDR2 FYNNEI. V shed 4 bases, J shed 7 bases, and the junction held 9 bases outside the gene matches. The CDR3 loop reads CASSAQGATANIQYF. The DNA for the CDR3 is TGTGCCAGCAGTGCCCAGGGGGCCACGGCCAACATTCAGTACTTC.

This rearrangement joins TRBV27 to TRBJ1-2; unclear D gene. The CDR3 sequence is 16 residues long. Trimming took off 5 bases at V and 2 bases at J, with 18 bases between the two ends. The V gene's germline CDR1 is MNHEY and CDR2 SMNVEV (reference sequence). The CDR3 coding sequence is TGTGCCAGCAGTCTCCTATCGCAACAGAGAAACTATGGCTACACCTTC. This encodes CASSLLSQQRNYGYTF.

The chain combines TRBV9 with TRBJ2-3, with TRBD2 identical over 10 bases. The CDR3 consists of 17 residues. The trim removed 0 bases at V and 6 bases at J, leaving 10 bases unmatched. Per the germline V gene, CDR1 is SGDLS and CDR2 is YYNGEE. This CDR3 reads CASSVVGSSGGIDTQYF. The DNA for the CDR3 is TGTGCCAGCAGCGTAGTAGGTAGTAGCGGGGGGATTGATACGCAGTATTTT.

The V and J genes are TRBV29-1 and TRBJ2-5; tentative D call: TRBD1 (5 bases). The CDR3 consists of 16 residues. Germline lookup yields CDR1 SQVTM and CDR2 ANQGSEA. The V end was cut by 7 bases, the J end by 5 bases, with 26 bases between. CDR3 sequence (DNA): TGCAGCGCAGCCGGTTGGGGCGGAAAGGACGGGGAGACCCAGTACTTC. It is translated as CSAAGWGGKDGETQYF. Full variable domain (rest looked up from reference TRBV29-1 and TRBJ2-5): SAVISQKPSRDICQRGTSLTIQCQVDSQVTMMFWYRQQPGQSLTLIATANQGSEATYESGFVIDKFPISRPNLTFSTLTVSNMSPEDSSIYLCSAAGWGGKDGETQYFGPGTRLLVL.

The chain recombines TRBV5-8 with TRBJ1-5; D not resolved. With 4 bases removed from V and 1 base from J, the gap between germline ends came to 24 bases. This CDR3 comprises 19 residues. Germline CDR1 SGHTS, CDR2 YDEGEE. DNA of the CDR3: TGTGCCAGCAGCATGGTCCGCGGGCCCGCGATTCTGAGCAATCAGCCCCAGCATTTT. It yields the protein CASSMVRGPAILSNQPQHF.

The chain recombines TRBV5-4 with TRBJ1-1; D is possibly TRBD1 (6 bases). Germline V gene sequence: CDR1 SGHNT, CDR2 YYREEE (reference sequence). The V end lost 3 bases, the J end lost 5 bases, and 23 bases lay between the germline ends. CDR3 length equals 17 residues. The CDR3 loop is CASSSGRASGASTEAFF. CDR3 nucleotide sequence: TGTGCCAGCAGCTCGGGACGGGCCTCAGGGGCATCAACTGAAGCTTTCTTT.

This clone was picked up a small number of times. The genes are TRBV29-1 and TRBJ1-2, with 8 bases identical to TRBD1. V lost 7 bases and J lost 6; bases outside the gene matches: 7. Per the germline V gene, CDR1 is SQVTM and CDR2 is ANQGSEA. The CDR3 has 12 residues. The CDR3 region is CSGGGQGNGYTF. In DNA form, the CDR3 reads TGCAGCGGGGGCGGACAGGGCAATGGCTACACCTTC.

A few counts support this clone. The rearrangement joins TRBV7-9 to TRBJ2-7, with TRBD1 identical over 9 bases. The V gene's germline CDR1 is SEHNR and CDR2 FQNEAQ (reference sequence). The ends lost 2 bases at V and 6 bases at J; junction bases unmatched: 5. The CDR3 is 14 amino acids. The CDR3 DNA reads TGTGCCAGCAGCTTAAACAGGGGGCCAATCGAGCAGTACTTC. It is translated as CASSLNRGPIEQYF.

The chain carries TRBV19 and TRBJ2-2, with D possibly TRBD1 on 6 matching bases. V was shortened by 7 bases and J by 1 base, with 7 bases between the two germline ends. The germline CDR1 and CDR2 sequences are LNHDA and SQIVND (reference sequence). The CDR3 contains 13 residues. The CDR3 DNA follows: TGTGCCAGTAACAGGGTGAACACCGGGGAGCTGTTTTTT. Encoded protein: CASNRVNTGELFF.

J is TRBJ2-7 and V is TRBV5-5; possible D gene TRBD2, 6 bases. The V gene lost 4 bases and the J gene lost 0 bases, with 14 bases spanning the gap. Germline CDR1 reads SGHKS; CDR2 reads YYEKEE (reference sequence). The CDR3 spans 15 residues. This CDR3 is CASSPRRGSSYEQYF. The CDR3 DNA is TGTGCCAGCAGCCCACGACGGGGGAGCTCCTACGAGCAGTACTTC.

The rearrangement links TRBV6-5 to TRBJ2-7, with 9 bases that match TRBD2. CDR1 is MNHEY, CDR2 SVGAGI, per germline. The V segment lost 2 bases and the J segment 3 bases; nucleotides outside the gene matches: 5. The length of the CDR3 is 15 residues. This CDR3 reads CASSYAGGGGYEQYF. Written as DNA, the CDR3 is TGTGCCAGCAGTTACGCGGGCGGGGGGGGCTACGAGCAGTACTTC.

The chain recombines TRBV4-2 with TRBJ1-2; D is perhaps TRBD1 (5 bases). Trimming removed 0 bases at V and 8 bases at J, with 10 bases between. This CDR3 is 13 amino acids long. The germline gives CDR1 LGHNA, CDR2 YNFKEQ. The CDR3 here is CASSQDGARGYTF. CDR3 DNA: TGTGCCAGCAGCCAAGATGGGGCCCGGGGCTACACCTTC.

In DNA, the CDR3 is TGTGCCAGCAGTGATAGGCAGACTAAAGCCGTTTCTGGAAACACCATATATTTT. Translation gives CASSDRQTKAVSGNTIYF. This chain connects TRBV2 to TRBJ1-3; D gene unclear. V was cut by 3 bases and J by 1 base, with 19 bases left in between. Germline V gene sequence: CDR1 SNHLY, CDR2 FYNNEI. The CDR3 is 18 residues long. The variable domain in full, with the rest retrieved from reference TRBV2 and TRBJ1-3, is EPEVTQTPSHQVTQMGQEVILRCVPISNHLYFYWYRQILGQKVEFLVSFYNNEISEKSEIFDDQFSVERPDGSNFTLKIRSTKLEDSAMYFCASSDRQTKAVSGNTIYFGEGSWLTVV.

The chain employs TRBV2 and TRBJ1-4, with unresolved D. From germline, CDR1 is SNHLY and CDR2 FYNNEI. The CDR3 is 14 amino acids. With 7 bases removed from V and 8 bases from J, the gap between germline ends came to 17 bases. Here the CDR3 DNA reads TGTGCCAGCACCTCGACATCCCCGGGGGAAAAACTGTTTTTT. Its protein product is CASTSTSPGEKLFF.

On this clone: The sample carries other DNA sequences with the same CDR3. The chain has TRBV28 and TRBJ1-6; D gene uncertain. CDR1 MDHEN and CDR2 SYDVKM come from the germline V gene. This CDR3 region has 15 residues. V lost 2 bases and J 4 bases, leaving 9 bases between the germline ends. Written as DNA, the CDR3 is TGTGCCAGCAGTTTAGGTGACTCTTATAATTCACCCCTCCACTTT. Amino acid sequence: CASSLGDSYNSPLHF.

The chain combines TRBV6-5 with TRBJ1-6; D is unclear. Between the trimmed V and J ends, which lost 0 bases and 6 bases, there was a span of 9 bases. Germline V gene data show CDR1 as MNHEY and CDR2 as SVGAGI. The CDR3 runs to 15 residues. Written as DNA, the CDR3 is TGTGCCAGCAGTTACTCGATACAGCTTAATTCACCCCTCCACTTT. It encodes CASSYSIQLNSPLHF.

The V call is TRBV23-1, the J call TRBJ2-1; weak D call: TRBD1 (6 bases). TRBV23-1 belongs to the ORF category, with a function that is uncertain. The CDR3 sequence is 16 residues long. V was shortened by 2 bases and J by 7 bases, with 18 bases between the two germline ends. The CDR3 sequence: CASSQLDRPKENEQFF. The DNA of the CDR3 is TGCGCCAGCAGTCAACTCGACAGGCCCAAGGAAAATGAGCAGTTCTTC.

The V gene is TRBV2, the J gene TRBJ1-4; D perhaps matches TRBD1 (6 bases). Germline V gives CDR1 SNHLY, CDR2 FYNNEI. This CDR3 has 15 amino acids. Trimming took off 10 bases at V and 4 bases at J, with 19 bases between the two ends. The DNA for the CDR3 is TGTGCCACCGCAATTGGCAGGGGCCTTAATGAAAAACTGTTTTTT. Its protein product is CATAIGRGLNEKLFF.

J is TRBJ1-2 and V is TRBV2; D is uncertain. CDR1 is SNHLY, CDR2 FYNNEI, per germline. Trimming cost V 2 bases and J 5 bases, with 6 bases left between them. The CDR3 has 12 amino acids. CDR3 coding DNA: TGTGCCAGCAGTGAAAACCAGTATGGCTACACCTTC. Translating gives CASSENQYGYTF.

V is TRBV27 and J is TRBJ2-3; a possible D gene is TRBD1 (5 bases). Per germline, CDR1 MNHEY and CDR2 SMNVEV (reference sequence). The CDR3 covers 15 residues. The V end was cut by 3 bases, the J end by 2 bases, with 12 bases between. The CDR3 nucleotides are TGTGCCAGCAGTTTGGATCAGGGCTACACAGATACGCAGTATTTT. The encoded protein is CASSLDQGYTDTQYF.

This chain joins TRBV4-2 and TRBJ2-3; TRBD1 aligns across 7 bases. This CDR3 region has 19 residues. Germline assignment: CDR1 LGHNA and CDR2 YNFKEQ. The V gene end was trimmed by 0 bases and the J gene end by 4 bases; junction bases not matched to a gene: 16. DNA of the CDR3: TGTGCCAGCAGCCAAGATTTATTTACGATTTCACAGGGGCCAGATACGCAGTATTTT. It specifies CASSQDLFTISQGPDTQYF.

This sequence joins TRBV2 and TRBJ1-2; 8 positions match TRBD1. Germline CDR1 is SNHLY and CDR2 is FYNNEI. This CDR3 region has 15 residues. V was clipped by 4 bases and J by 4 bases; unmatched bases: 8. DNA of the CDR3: TGTGCCAGCAGTGGGGCAGGGGGCGGGCGCTATGGCTACACCTTC. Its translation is CASSGAGGGRYGYTF.

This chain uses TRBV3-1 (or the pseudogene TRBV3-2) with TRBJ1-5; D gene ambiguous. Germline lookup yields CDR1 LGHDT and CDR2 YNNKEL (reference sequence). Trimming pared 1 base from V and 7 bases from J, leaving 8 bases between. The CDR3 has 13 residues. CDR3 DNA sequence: TGTGCCAGCAGCCAAGGGGCAAAACAGCCCCAGCATTTT. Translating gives CASSQGAKQPQHF.

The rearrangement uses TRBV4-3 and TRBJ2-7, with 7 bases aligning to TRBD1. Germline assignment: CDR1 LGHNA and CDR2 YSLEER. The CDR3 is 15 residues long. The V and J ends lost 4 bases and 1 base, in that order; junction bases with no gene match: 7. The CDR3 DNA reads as TGCGCCAGCAGCCTTGACAGGGTAGCGTCCTACGAGCAGTACTTC. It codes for CASSLDRVASYEQYF.

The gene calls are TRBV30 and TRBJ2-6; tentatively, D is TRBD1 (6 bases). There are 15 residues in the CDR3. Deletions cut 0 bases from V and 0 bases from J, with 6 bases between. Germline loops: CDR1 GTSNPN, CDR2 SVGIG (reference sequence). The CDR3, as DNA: TGTGCCTGGAGTGTACAGGGCTCTGGGGCCAACGTCCTGACTTTC. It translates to CAWSVQGSGANVLTF. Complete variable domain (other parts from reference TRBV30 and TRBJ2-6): SQTIHQWPATLVQPVGSPLSLECTVEGTSNPNLYWYRQAAGRGLQLLFYSVGIGQISSEVPQNLSASRPQDRQFILSSKKLLLSDSGFYLCAWSVQGSGANVLTFGAGSRLTVL.

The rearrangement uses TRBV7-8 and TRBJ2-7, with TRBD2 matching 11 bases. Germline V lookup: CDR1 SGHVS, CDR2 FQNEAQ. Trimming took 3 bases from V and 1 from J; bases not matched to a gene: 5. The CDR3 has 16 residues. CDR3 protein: CASSLELAGASYEQYF. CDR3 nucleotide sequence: TGTGCCAGCAGCTTGGAACTAGCGGGGGCTTCCTACGAGCAGTACTTC.

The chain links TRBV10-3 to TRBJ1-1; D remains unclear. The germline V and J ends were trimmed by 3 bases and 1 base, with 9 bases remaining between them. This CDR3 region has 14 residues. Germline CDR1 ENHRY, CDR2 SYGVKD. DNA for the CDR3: TGTGCCATCAGTGAAAGTCCGCGGAACACTGAAGCTTTCTTT. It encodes CAISESPRNTEAFF.

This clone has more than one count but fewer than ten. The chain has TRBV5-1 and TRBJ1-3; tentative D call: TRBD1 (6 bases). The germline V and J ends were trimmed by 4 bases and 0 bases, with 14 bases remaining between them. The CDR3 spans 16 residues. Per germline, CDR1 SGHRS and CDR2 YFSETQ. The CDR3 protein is CASSVDRRSSGNTIYF. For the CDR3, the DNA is TGCGCCAGCAGCGTGGACAGACGATCCTCTGGAAACACCATATATTTT.

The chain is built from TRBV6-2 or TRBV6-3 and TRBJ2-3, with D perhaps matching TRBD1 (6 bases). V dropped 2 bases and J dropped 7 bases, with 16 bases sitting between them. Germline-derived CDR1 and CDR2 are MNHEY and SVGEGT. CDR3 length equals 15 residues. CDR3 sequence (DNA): TGTGCCAGCAGTTACCCCGACGCGAGGGGGTATACGCAGTATTTT. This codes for CASSYPDARGYTQYF.

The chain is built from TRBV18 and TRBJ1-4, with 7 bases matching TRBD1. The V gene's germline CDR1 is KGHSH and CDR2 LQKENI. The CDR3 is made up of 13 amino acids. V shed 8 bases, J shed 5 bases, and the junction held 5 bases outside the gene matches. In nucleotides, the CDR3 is TGTGCCAGCGCAGGGGGTACCAATGAAAAACTGTTTTTT. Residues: CASAGGTNEKLFF. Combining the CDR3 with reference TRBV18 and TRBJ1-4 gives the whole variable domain NAGVMQNPRHLVRRRGQEARLRCSPMKGHSHVYWYRQLPEEGLKFMVYLQKENIIDESGMPKERFSAEFPKEGPSILRIQQVVRGDSAAYFCASAGGTNEKLFFGSGTQLSVL.

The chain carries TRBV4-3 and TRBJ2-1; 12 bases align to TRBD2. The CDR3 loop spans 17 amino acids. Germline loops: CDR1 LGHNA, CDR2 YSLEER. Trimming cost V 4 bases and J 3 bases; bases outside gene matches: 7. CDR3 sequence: CASSRELAGGLYNEQFF. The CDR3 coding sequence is TGCGCCAGCAGCCGAGAACTAGCGGGGGGCCTCTACAATGAGCAGTTCTTC.

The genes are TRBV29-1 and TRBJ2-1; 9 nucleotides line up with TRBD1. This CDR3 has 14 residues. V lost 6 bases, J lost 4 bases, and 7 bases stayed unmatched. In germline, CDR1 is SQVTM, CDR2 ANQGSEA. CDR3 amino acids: CSVFGDRVYNEQFF. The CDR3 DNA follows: TGCAGCGTGTTCGGGGACAGGGTGTACAATGAGCAGTTCTTC.